This T cell receptor beta chain originates from a study of T cell responses to AZD1222 COVID-19 vaccine. Points from the study as a whole: In the spike-specific TCR repertoire, nearly half reportedly target unmutated variant regions. Seropositive status at baseline applied to only five to seven AZD1222 recipients.

Germline loops: CDR1 DFQATT, CDR2 SNEGSKA (reference sequence). V gave up 4 bases and J gave up 10 bases, with 11 bases separating them. The CDR3 is made up of 11 amino acids. This clone appeared a single time. Its cognate antigen is unknown. The table came from immunoSEQ multiplex PCR; TCRdb's copy has only in-frame clones and leaves some out. This table holds 85,000 to 90,000 clones, roughly 90% found once. The specimen was peripheral blood, collected on day 0 of AZD1222 vaccination. The chain couples TRBV20-1 to TRBJ2-1, with D possibly matching TRBD2 (5 bases). The clonotype originates from an adult in good health. The DNA of the CDR3 is TGCAGTGCTAAGGGTGGCGGGGAGCAGTTCTTC. Its protein is CSAKGGGEQFF.